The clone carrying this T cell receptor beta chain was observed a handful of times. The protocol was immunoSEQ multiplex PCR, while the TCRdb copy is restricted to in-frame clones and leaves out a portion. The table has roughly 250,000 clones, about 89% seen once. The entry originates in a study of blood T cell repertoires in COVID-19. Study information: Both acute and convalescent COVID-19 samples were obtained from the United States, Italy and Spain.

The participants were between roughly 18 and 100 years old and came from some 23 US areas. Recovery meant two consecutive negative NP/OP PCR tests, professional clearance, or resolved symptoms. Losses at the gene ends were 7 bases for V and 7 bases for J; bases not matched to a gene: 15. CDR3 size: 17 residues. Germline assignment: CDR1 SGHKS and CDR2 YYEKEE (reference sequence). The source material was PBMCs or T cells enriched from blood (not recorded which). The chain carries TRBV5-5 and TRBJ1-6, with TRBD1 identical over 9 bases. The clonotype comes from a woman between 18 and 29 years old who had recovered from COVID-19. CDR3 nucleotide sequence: TGTGCCAGCCAAAGCTTGGTCGGGACAGGGTCCAATTCACCCCTCCACTTT. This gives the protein CASQSLVGTGSNSPLHF.